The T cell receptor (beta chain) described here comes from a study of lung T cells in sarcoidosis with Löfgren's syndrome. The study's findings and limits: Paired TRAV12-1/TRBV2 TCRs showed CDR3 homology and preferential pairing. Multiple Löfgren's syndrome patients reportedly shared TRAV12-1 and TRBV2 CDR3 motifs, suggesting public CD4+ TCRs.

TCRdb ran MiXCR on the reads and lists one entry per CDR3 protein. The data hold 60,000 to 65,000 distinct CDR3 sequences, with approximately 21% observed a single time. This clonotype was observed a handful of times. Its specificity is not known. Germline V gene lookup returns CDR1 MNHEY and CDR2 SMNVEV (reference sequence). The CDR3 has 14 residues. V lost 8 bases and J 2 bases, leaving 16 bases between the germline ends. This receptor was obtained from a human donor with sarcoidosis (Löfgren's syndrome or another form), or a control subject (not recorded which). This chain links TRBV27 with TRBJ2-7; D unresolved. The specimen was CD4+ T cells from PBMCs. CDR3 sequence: CASPVRAITYEQYF. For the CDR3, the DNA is TGTGCCAGCCCGGTAAGGGCCATAACCTACGAGCAGTACTTC.